The source of this TCR beta chain is a study of patients and donors after allogeneic stem cell transplantation. This clonotype showed up just a few times. In TCRdb, the RT-PCR reads were re-called with MiXCR into one record per CDR3 protein. In the table there are roughly 940,000 distinct CDR3 sequences, about a sixth of which are singletons. The CDR3 loop spans 15 amino acids. Germline loops: CDR1 SGHRS, CDR2 YFSETQ. Unmatched junction bases numbered 6, after V lost 4 bases and J lost 5 bases. The chain recombines TRBV5-1 with TRBJ2-3; 11 bases fit TRBD2. Sequenced input: blood, either unsorted or a sorted T cell fraction (not recorded which). This receptor was identified in a human donor who was either an allogeneic HSCT recipient or a stem cell or donor lymphocyte infusion donor (not recorded which). It is not recorded whose cells these are; they may come from a transplant donor. The CDR3 DNA reads as TGCGCCAGCAGCCGACTAGCGGGATTTGGAGATACGCAGTATTTT. It is translated as CASSRLAGFGDTQYF.